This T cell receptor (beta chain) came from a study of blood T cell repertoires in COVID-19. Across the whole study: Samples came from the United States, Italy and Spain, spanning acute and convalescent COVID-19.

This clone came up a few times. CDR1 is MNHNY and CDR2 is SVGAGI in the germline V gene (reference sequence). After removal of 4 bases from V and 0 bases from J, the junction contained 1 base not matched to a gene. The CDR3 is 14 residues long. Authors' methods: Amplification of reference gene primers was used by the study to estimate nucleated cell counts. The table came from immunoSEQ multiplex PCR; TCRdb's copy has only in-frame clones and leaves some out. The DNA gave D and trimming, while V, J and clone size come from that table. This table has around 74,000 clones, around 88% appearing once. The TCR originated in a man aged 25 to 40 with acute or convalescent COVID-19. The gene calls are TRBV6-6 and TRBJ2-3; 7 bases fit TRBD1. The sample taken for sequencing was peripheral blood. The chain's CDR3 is CASSWDSSTDTQYF. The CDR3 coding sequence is TGTGCCAGCAGTTGGGACAGTAGCACAGATACGCAGTATTTT.